This T cell receptor (beta chain) was identified during a study of blood T cell repertoires in COVID-19. Study-wide context: Italy, Spain and the United States were the sources of the convalescent and acute COVID-19 samples. In each case, the material was cDNA or gDNA derived from T cells, B-cell-depleted T cells, or PBMCs.

CDR1 and CDR2 from the germline V gene are KGHDR and SFDVKD. This CDR3 is 18 amino acids long. With V trimmed by 4 bases and J by 2 bases, 6 bases remained unmatched. Everyone who took part was roughly 18 to 89 years old, and they came from 20 to 25 US areas. Produced via immunoSEQ multiplex PCR; TCRdb's table is partial and in-frame only. The table lists about 210,000 clones, 85% of them singletons. What was sequenced was PBMCs or T cells enriched from blood (not recorded which). The chain couples TRBV24-1 to TRBJ2-5; 16 nucleotides line up with TRBD2. This receptor was identified in a man aged 35-49 years who had recovered from COVID-19. CDR3 sequence: CATSDRGLAGGYQETQYF. Here the CDR3 DNA reads TGTGCCACCAGTGACCGGGGACTAGCGGGGGGGTATCAAGAGACCCAGTACTTC.